This TCR beta chain is drawn from a study of T cells after yellow fever vaccination. TCRdb ran MiXCR on the 5' RACE reads and lists one entry per CDR3 protein. The table records around 550,000 distinct CDR3 sequences, roughly 21% of them present only once. Per the germline V gene, CDR1 is LGHNA and CDR2 is YNFKEQ. V was trimmed by 1 base and J by 6 bases, leaving 8 bases between them. The CDR3 totals 13 residues. There are a few counts of this clonotype. The receptor was derived from a man aged 30-40 years who received the YFV17D yellow fever vaccine. This sequence joins TRBV4-2 and TRBJ2-3, with D hard to call. The sample in question was PBMCs, obtained 15 days after the yellow fever booster vaccination. CDR3 coding DNA: TGTGCCAGCAGCCAAGCTCCCCTGGATACGCAGTATTTT. Encoded protein: CASSQAPLDTQYF.